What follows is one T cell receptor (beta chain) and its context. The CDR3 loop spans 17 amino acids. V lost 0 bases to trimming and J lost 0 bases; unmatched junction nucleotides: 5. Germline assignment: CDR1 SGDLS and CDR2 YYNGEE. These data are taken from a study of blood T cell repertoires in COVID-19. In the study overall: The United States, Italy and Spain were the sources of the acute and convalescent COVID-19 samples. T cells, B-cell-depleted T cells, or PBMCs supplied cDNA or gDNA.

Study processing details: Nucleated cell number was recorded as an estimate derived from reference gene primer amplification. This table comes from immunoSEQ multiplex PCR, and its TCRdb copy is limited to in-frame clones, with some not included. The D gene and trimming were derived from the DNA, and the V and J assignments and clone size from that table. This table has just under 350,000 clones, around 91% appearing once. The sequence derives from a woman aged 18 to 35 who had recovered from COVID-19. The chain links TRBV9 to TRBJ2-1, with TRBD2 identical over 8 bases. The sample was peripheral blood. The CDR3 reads CASSVGQLAASYNEQFF. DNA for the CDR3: TGTGCCAGCAGCGTAGGACAACTAGCGGCCTCCTACAATGAGCAGTTCTTC.